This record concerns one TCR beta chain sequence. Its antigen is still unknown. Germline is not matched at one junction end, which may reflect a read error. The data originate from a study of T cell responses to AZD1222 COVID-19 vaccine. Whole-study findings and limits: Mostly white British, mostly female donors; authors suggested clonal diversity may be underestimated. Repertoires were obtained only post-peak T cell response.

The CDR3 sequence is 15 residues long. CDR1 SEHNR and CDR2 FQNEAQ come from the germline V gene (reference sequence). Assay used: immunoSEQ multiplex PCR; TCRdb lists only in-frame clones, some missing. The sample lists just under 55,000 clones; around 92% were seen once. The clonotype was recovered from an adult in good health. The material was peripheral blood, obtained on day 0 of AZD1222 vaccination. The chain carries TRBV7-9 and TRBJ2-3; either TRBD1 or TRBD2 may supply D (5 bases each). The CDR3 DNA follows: TGTGCCAGCAGCTTAAGAGTGGGGACCGCAGAAACGCAGTATTTT. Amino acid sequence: CASSLRVGTAETQYF.